Listed here is a single TCR beta chain. No antigen is known for it. The data originate from a study of OX40 agonist ivuxolimab in advanced cancers. Whole-study context: Around 40% of patients had received prior checkpoint inhibitor therapy. Two cutaneous melanoma patients and one hepatocellular carcinoma patient, three in all, had partial responses.

Anyone with autoimmune disease history or systemic immunosuppression was excluded. Broader study findings: The work left the antigen specificity of expanded peripheral T cells undetermined.

Only in-frame clones appear in the TCRdb table, and some are missing; sequencing was by immunoSEQ multiplex PCR. The top ten clones hold more than 0.15% of a sample with 97,000 or so clones, nearly 90% of them seen once. The CDR3 is 15 amino acids. The germline V gene encodes CDR1 SEHNR and CDR2 FQNEAQ (reference sequence). V lost 2 bases to trimming and J lost 10 bases; unmatched junction nucleotides: 6. This chain links TRBV7-9 with TRBJ2-1; 12 nucleotides agree with TRBD2. This TCR derives from an adult with an advanced solid tumor such as melanoma, head and neck, liver or kidney cancer. The input for sequencing was CD4+ or CD8+ T cells sorted from blood, taken in a trial of the OX40 agonist ivuxolimab. CDR3 amino acids: CASSLSSGGAEEQFF. DNA of the CDR3: TGTGCCAGCAGCTTATCTAGCGGGGGGGCAGAGGAGCAGTTCTTC.